This T cell receptor beta chain comes out of a study of OX40 agonist ivuxolimab in advanced cancers. Regarding the complete study: Ivuxolimab was an agonistic, fully human IgG2 monoclonal antibody directed against OX40 (CD134), a costimulatory receptor. Of the roughly 51 dose-escalation patients, hepatocellular carcinoma was present in approximately 20, melanoma in roughly 15, renal cell carcinoma in 9 and head and neck cancer in 9. Patients were allowed to have had prior anti-PD-1, anti-PD-L1 or anti-CTLA-4 therapy, and 40% to 45% of the dose-escalation patients had been treated with checkpoint inhibitors. The paper covers the monotherapy dose-escalation part of the phase I ivuxolimab trial, which included N ≈ 57 patients. Partial responses occurred in three dose-escalation patients: two with cutaneous melanoma and one with hepatocellular carcinoma. Peripheral TCRbeta sequencing was intended to test whether TCR sequence diversity was altered and clonal T-cell expansion was caused by ivuxolimab. In the dose-escalation cohort, 82.7% of patients were male, and the mean age was 60 years with a range of roughly 20 to 80. Intravenous ivuxolimab was administered to patients every 2 weeks at six dose levels: 0.01, 0.1, 0.3, 1.5, 3 and 10 mg/kg. Results and caveats for the whole study, not just this receptor: After ivuxolimab, CD8+ T cells had more expanded clones than CD4+ T cells on average. Antigen specificity was not determined for the clonally expanded peripheral T cells. In partial responders in the 0.1-3.0 mg/kg groups, normalized peripheral clonal expansion was found to be among the lowest, especially among CD8+ T cells. Low levels of normalized T-cell clonal expansion were also seen in some nonresponding patients. At doses of 0.1 to 3.0 mg/kg, clonal expansion of both CD4+ and CD8+ blood T cells was observed from baseline to week 6.

Genomic DNA was isolated from the sorted cells so that the TCRbeta CDR3 region could be sequenced. The immunoSEQ Assay was used for sequencing of TCRbeta CDR3 regions. Entries here come from immuneACCESS through TCRdb and include only in-frame sequences with V and J called. Some clones fail to appear in such tables; in the studies checked, an unresolved V gene covers under half of the shortfall, and the cause of the remainder is unknown. This sample comprises roughly 88,000 clones, around 87% of them detected only once. The ten largest clones take up approximately 4% of the sample. Deletion took 4 bases off V and 6 bases off J, with a span of 6 bases between the germline ends. From cysteine to phenylalanine, the CDR3 is 11 amino acids long. Only CDR3 DNA remains: 33 bases, in frame from the first base. The CDR1 and CDR2 encoded by the germline V gene are SNHLY and FYNNEI. On this clone: Its recognized antigen is unknown. Base qualities are not recorded, but no much larger clone differs from it by a single base.

The trial excluded patients who had a history of autoimmune disease or who were on systemic immunosuppression. Peripheral blood for TCR sequencing was drawn from every dose cohort at baseline, at cycle 4 day 1 and at cycle 7 day 1. The samples were drawn from a first-in-human, open-label, multicenter phase I dose-escalation trial of ivuxolimab. Adults with locally advanced or metastatic head and neck squamous cell, hepatocellular, melanoma or renal cell carcinoma were enrolled in the trial. CD4+ and CD8+ T cells were sorted separately from peripheral blood before TCR sequencing. The sequencing used CD4+ or CD8+ T cells sorted from blood, collected in a trial of the OX40 agonist ivuxolimab. The sequence derives from an adult with an advanced solid tumor such as melanoma, head and neck, liver or kidney cancer. This chain joins TRBV2 to TRBJ1-1; a confident D gene designation cannot be given. CDR3 region: CASSVGPEAFF. The DNA sequence is given as TGTGCCAGCAGTGTGGGTCCTGAAGCTTTCTTT.